The 28 T cell receptor beta chains given below trace back to one sample, sequenced in a study of identifying expanded T cells in peripheral blood (dated by TCRdb to between 2018 and 2020). Library construction relied on the immunoSEQ multiplex PCR assay. The immuneACCESS repertoire file appears here via TCRdb, limited to in-frame rearrangements. These files lack a portion of the clones; in checked studies, under half of the deficit traces to unresolved V genes, and the cause of the others is not known. The sample table contains about 80,000 clones; only one count was recorded for 84% of them. The ten largest clones represent roughly a fifth of the sample. Material for sequencing was blood. All receptors come from a person aged 18-69 years in good health.

The CDR3 is CASRMGLAGDTQYF. Here the CDR3 DNA reads TGTGCCAGCAGAATGGGACTAGCGGGAGATACGCAGTATTTT. The chain employs TRBV7-9 and TRBJ2-3; TRBD2 matches 12 bases. This CDR3 contains 14 residues. Trimming cost V 6 bases and J 5 bases; bases outside gene matches: 3. The germline V gene has CDR1 SEHNR and CDR2 FQNEAQ (reference sequence).

To note about this clone: At one boundary the junction diverges from the germline segment, which might be a read error. The CDR3 loop is CASSQDWGDRPHF. The CDR3 coding sequence is TGCGCCAGCAGCCAAGATTGGGGAGACAGGCCCCACTTC. The V and J genes are TRBV4-1 and TRBJ1-2; TRBD1 might be the D (6 bases). CDR3 length: 13 residues. Germline V gene data show CDR1 as MGHRA and CDR2 as YSYEKL.

The chain is built from TRBV7-6 and TRBJ2-1; TRBD1 aligns across 9 bases. With 5 bases clipped from V and 8 bases from J, the junction kept 16 bases outside the gene matches. The CDR3 sequence is 17 residues long. Per the germline V gene, CDR1 is SGHVS and CDR2 is FNYEAQ. The CDR3 DNA is TGTGCCAGCAGCCGTATTCAGGGGGGACAGGGCTCCCATGAGCAGTTCTTC. It codes for CASSRIQGGQGSHEQFF.

The chain uses TRBV7-9 and TRBJ2-7, with no clear D. The length of the CDR3 is 15 residues. Germline V gene data show CDR1 as SEHNR and CDR2 as FQNEAQ (reference sequence). Trimming cost V 7 bases and J 2 bases, with 18 bases left between them. The CDR3 reads CASTITEVNPYEQYF. The DNA of the CDR3 is TGTGCCAGCACCATTACCGAAGTCAACCCCTACGAGCAGTACTTC.

CDR3: CASSSYTPGLLSYNEQFF. The CDR3 nucleotides read TGTGCCAGCAGCTCTTATACTCCGGGACTCCTCTCCTACAATGAGCAGTTCTTC. This rearrangement joins TRBV7-3 to TRBJ2-1; D may be TRBD2 (6 bases). CDR3 length: 18 amino acids. The V gene's germline CDR1 is SGHTA and CDR2 FQGTGA. V gave up 4 bases and J gave up 0 bases, with 19 bases separating them.

This chain uses TRBV21-1 with TRBJ2-1. TRBV21-1 is given as a pseudogene. There are 14 residues in the CDR3. CDR3 DNA: TGTGCCAGCAGCAAAGTGAGTGTCGGAAATGAGCAGTTCTTC. It is translated as CASSKVSVGNEQFF.

The chain couples TRBV9 to TRBJ1-4; TRBD1 matches 8 bases. The CDR3 is 15 amino acids. CDR1 SGDLS and CDR2 YYNGEE come from the germline V gene. The trim removed 3 bases at V and 6 bases at J, leaving 7 bases unmatched. CDR3 sequence: CASSGTGGGYEKLFF. In DNA form, the CDR3 reads TGTGCCAGCAGCGGAACAGGGGGAGGGTATGAAAAACTGTTTTTT.

The chain has TRBV20-1 and TRBJ1-1; unclear D gene. The germline V gene has CDR1 DFQATT and CDR2 SNEGSKA (reference sequence). The CDR3 spans 11 residues. Trimming pared 3 bases from V and 7 bases from J, leaving 9 bases between. The CDR3 region is CSASSRLEAFF. The CDR3 DNA reads TGCAGTGCTAGCTCCCGCCTTGAAGCTTTCTTT.

The chain uses TRBV28 and TRBJ1-1; a possible D gene is TRBD1 (5 bases). There are 14 residues in the CDR3. Trimming cost V 4 bases and J 1 base, with 10 bases left between them. Germline V lookup: CDR1 MDHEN, CDR2 SYDVKM. The CDR3 DNA reads as TGTGCCAGCAGTTCGGGACCCAGGAACACTGAAGCTTTCTTT. This encodes CASSSGPRNTEAFF. Complete variable domain (other parts from reference TRBV28 and TRBJ1-1): DVKVTQSSRYLVKRTGEKVFLECVQDMDHENMFWYRQDPGLGLRLIYFSYDVKMKEKGDIPEGYSVSREKKERFSLILESASTNQTSMYLCASSSGPRNTEAFFGQGTRLTVV.

CDR3 amino acids: CASSLAGEAFF. The CDR3 DNA sequence: TGTGCCAGCAGCTTGGCAGGCGAAGCTTTCTTT. The chain uses TRBV7-9 and TRBJ1-1, with D hard to call. V lost 3 bases and J 8 bases, leaving 7 bases between the germline ends. Per the germline V gene, CDR1 is SEHNR and CDR2 is FQNEAQ (reference sequence). The CDR3 has 11 residues.

The chain has TRBV5-1 and TRBJ2-3; no firm D call. V was trimmed by 4 bases and J by 5 bases, leaving 14 bases between them. The CDR3 spans 14 residues. Looked up from germline, CDR1 is SGHRS and CDR2 is YFSETQ. The CDR3 loop reads CASSTEKWGDTQYF. The CDR3 DNA is TGCGCCAGCAGCACCGAGAAGTGGGGAGATACGCAGTATTTT.

This sequence joins TRBV4-3 and TRBJ2-1; D is unclear. The CDR3 runs 14 residues. The germline V gene encodes CDR1 LGHNA and CDR2 YSLEER. V gave up 0 bases and J gave up 4 bases, with 7 bases separating them. CDR3 DNA: TGCGCCAGCAGCCAAGATAACCAGTACAATGAGCAGTTCTTC. Translated: CASSQDNQYNEQFF.

V is TRBV10-3 and J is TRBJ2-6, with D perhaps TRBD2 (6 bases). CDR1 is ENHRY and CDR2 is SYGVKD in the germline V gene. V dropped 10 bases and J dropped 1 base, with 20 bases sitting between them. This CDR3 has 17 amino acids. CDR3 DNA: TGTGCCACCTACCGGGCCGGAGGGGCGTCTGGGGCCAACGTCCTGACTTTC. Translation: CATYRAGGASGANVLTF.

The CDR3 sequence: CAIREGSGGTEAFF. Here the CDR3 DNA reads TGTGCCATCAGGGAGGGTTCCGGAGGCACTGAAGCTTTCTTT. The chain couples TRBV10-3 to TRBJ1-1; D is ambiguous. Per the germline V gene, CDR1 is ENHRY and CDR2 is SYGVKD. Trimming removed 6 bases from V and 4 bases from J, with 15 bases in between. The CDR3 is 14 amino acids.

V is TRBV7-9 and J is TRBJ2-1; TRBD2 might be the D (7 bases). V dropped 8 bases and J dropped 4 bases, with 18 bases sitting between them. The germline gives CDR1 SEHNR, CDR2 FQNEAQ (reference sequence). CDR3 length equals 15 residues. CDR3 DNA sequence: TGTGCCAGCGATTGGGGGCGGGAGTTGTACAATGAGCAGTTCTTC. Translation gives CASDWGRELYNEQFF.

In its sample, this clone was seen a few times. The rearrangement uses TRBV19 and TRBJ1-5; no firm D call. This CDR3 has 12 amino acids. The germline CDR1 and CDR2 sequences are LNHDA and SQIVND (reference sequence). V dropped 4 bases and J dropped 8 bases, with 9 bases sitting between them. The chain's CDR3 is CASSRGAEPQHF. The CDR3 nucleotides are TGTGCCAGTAGTAGGGGAGCGGAGCCCCAGCATTTT.

The chain couples TRBV9 to TRBJ2-7; 8 bases are a match to TRBD1. This CDR3 region has 15 residues. The V segment lost 3 bases and the J segment 3 bases; nucleotides outside the gene matches: 8. CDR1 is SGDLS, CDR2 YYNGEE, per germline. CDR3 sequence: CASSANDRGNYEQYF. CDR3 nucleotide sequence: TGTGCCAGCAGCGCGAACGACAGGGGTAACTACGAGCAGTACTTC.

The gene calls are TRBV18 and TRBJ2-5, with 10 bases fitting TRBD2. CDR3 length: 16 amino acids. The V gene end was trimmed by 3 bases and the J gene end by 5 bases; junction bases not matched to a gene: 9. Germline V lookup: CDR1 KGHSH, CDR2 LQKENI. The CDR3 protein is CASSPLASGSGETQYF. The CDR3 nucleotides read TGTGCCAGCTCACCGCTTGCTAGCGGGAGCGGGGAGACCCAGTACTTC.

This rearrangement joins TRBV7-3 to TRBJ2-7, with 9 bases fitting TRBD1. The CDR3 covers 13 residues. V lost 5 bases to trimming and J lost 5 bases; unmatched junction nucleotides: 4. CDR1 is SGHTA, CDR2 FQGTGA, per germline. The CDR3 bases are TGTGCCAGCAGCCTACAGGGGGCCCACGAGCAGTACTTC. Amino acids: CASSLQGAHEQYF.

This clone occurred a few times. CDR3 sequence reads: CATSGSMLGTENTEAFF. The CDR3 DNA reads as TGTGCCACCAGCGGATCGATGCTCGGGACAGAAAACACTGAAGCTTTCTTT. V usage is TRBV15 and J usage is TRBJ1-1; 7 nucleotides line up with TRBD1. Losses at the gene ends were 5 bases for V and 2 bases for J; bases not matched to a gene: 14. Germline values: CDR1 LNHNV, CDR2 YYDKDF (reference sequence). The CDR3 contains 17 residues.

The chain is built from TRBV5-4 and TRBJ2-5, with 13 bases identical to TRBD2. J gave up 5 bases and V 3 bases, and 10 bases lay outside the gene matches. CDR3 size: 17 residues. Germline-derived CDR1 and CDR2 are SGHNT and YYREEE (reference sequence). The CDR3 region has the DNA TGTGCCAGCAGCTCCGAATTCGGACTAGCGGGAGAGGAGACCCAGTACTTC. Protein product: CASSSEFGLAGEETQYF.

J is TRBJ1-3 and V is TRBV11-1; 7 bases are a match to TRBD1. Looked up from germline, CDR1 is SGHAT and CDR2 is FQDESV (reference sequence). Trimming at V came to 5 bases and at J to 0 bases, leaving 10 bases not matched to a gene. CDR3 size: 17 residues. The CDR3 here is CASSTGTDQFSGNTIYF. CDR3 nucleotides: TGTGCCAGCAGCACCGGGACAGACCAATTCTCTGGAAACACCATATATTTT. Drawing the rest from reference TRBV11-1 and TRBJ1-3, the complete variable domain is EAEVAQSPRYKITEKSQAVAFWCDPISGHATLYWYRQILGQGPELLVQFQDESVVDDSQLPKDRFSAERLKGVDSTLKIQPAELGDSAMYLCASSTGTDQFSGNTIYFGEGSWLTVV.

The rearrangement links TRBV7-2 to TRBJ2-1, with a tentative D call TRBD2 (6 bases). This CDR3 region has 15 residues. Per germline, CDR1 SGHTA and CDR2 FQGNSA. Trimming stripped 5 bases from V and 7 bases from J, with 18 bases between. For the CDR3, the DNA is TGTGCCAGCAGCCCGAGGGAGGAGGGAAGAAATGAGCAGTTCTTC. It translates to CASSPREEGRNEQFF.

This clone appeared once. This rearrangement joins TRBV27 to TRBJ2-7; the match to TRBD2 covers 9 bases. There are 15 residues in the CDR3. After removal of 0 bases from V and 4 bases from J, the junction contained 4 bases not matched to a gene. The germline V gene encodes CDR1 MNHEY and CDR2 SMNVEV (reference sequence). The CDR3 sequence is CASSLSGLANYEQYF. The DNA for the CDR3 is TGTGCCAGCAGTTTATCGGGACTAGCAAATTACGAGCAGTACTTC.

The CDR3 sequence: CSAGDRDYNEQFF. The CDR3 DNA follows: TGCAGCGCTGGGGACAGAGACTACAATGAGCAGTTCTTC. This rearrangement joins TRBV29-1 to TRBJ2-1, with TRBD1 matching 7 bases. The ends lost 7 bases at V and 3 bases at J; junction bases unmatched: 6. The CDR3 length is 13 residues. CDR1 and CDR2 (germline): SQVTM, ANQGSEA.

The V call is TRBV19, the J call TRBJ1-2; 11 nucleotides line up with TRBD1. V gave up 0 bases and J gave up 8 bases; unmatched junction bases: 5. CDR1 LNHDA and CDR2 SQIVND come from the germline V gene (reference sequence). This CDR3 has 15 residues. CDR3 in amino acids: CASSIDGQGARGYTF. DNA of the CDR3: TGTGCCAGTAGTATAGATGGACAGGGGGCGCGAGGCTACACCTTC.

This clone appeared a single time. This rearrangement joins TRBV28 to TRBJ2-6; D is ambiguous. The CDR3 consists of 14 residues. Per germline, CDR1 MDHEN and CDR2 SYDVKM. With 8 bases removed from V and 0 bases from J, the gap between germline ends came to 8 bases. The chain's CDR3 is CASATNSGANVLTF. Written as DNA, the CDR3 is TGTGCCAGCGCGACGAACTCTGGGGCCAACGTCCTGACTTTC. Complete variable domain (other parts from reference TRBV28 and TRBJ2-6): DVKVTQSSRYLVKRTGEKVFLECVQDMDHENMFWYRQDPGLGLRLIYFSYDVKMKEKGDIPEGYSVSREKKERFSLILESASTNQTSMYLCASATNSGANVLTFGAGSRLTVL.

The V gene is TRBV29-1, the J gene TRBJ1-1; 7 nucleotides line up with TRBD1. V lost 6 bases, J lost 5 bases, and 15 bases stayed unmatched. This CDR3 spans 15 amino acids. The germline V gene has CDR1 SQVTM and CDR2 ANQGSEA. The CDR3 protein is CSVDPTGISETEAFF. CDR3 DNA: TGCAGCGTAGACCCGACAGGGATCTCTGAGACTGAAGCTTTCTTT.